A single TCR beta chain is shown here with its context. Its antigen has not been determined. There are no base qualities to consult, and no much larger clone falls within one base. The roughly 39 donors, aged 6 to 90 years, were systemically healthy Caucasian individuals from Russia. Ten milliliters of peripheral blood were drawn from each donor into EDTA-treated Vacutainer tubes. Ficoll-Paque density-gradient centrifugation was used to isolate PBMCs, with at least 6 million per sample. Trizol reagent was used to extract total RNA from the PBMCs, yielding at least 5.5 micrograms per sample. The percentages of naive CD45RAhigh/CD27high T cells were determined by flow cytometry on a PBMC aliquot from every donor. The library was generated by 5' RACE. The sequencer listed for this sample is Illumina HiSeq 2500. A second PCR of roughly 6 to 11 cycles was performed with a sample-barcoded 5' primer and a J-beta primer mix. A template-switch 5' adaptor carrying 12 random nucleotides introduced a unique molecular identifier onto each TCR beta cDNA molecule. Each sample yielded at least 2.5 million CDR3-containing paired-end reads. All of the RNA was converted into first-strand cDNA using the Mint cDNA synthesis kit, with a TRBC-specific oligonucleotide serving as the primer. Following uracil-DNA glycosylase treatment, all cDNA underwent a first 18-cycle PCR with the universal primers M1SS and BC2_uni_R. The original methods were these. For normalization, 1 million high-quality reads were randomly selected from each sample, with every read carrying a distinct molecular identifier. Reads with shared molecular identifiers were discarded instead of being binned into consensus sequences. CDR3 identification, clonotype clustering and error correction used MiTCR with a Q25 quality threshold and the strictest error-elimination algorithm. A nonparametric unseen species model with Euler transformation was used to estimate a lower bound on total TCR beta diversity. TCRdb applied fastp at Q25 and MiXCR to the public reads, then kept only in-frame beta chains. Here each entry gathers all rows of one CDR3 protein and keeps the most common genes and DNA. V and J calls and clone size were set by TCRdb, not the authors. Counted in this sample were about 1,400,000 distinct CDR3 sequences; roughly 64% of them appeared once. More than 6% of the sample lies in the top ten.

These data originate in a study of blood T cells in healthy people across ages (dated by TCRdb to about 2015). About the investigation overall: In model experiments, roughly one uniquely barcoded TCR beta cDNA molecule per two T cells was captured by template switching. Two additional independent replicas of 1 million unique cDNA reads from the same blood draw were analyzed for two donors (one aged 18 to 30 and one aged 80 or older). To track age-related changes in TCR beta repertoire diversity, the study relied on deep sequencing normalized with unique cDNA molecular identifiers. The donors were divided into four age groups: young (average around 17 years), middle-aged (roughly 42), aged (under 70) and long-lived (nearly 85). To avoid experimental bias, donors of different ages were randomly spread across the sequencing lanes. General findings and caveats noted by the study authors: Observed TCR beta diversity correlated strongly with the percentage of naive T cells measured by flow cytometry. As age increased, observed TCR beta diversity per million T cells dropped in a roughly linear way, and a significant reduction was already evident by age about 40. Because donor CMV infection status was unknown, age-related changes in expanded clonotypes were potentially confounded. Estimates of total diversity based on one million sequenced T cells were considered lower bounds and underestimates. Compared with the aged group, the long-lived group had more naive CD4+ T cells, fewer expanded clones and increased TCR diversity, suggesting age selection. Because profiling used bulk unsorted PBMCs, naive and antigen-experienced compartments could not be compared conclusively.

Measured from the cysteine to the phenylalanine, the CDR3 is 18 residues long. Only CDR3 DNA is held: 54 bases, read in frame from base 1. Taken from the germline V gene, the CDR1 and CDR2 loops are MDHEN and SYDVKM. V is reduced by 3 bases and J by 0 bases, leaving a spacing of 19 bases between them. This receptor was obtained from a man between 18 and 35 years old in good health. The chain joins TRBV28 to TRBJ2-3, with the D gene possibly TRBD1 or TRBD2, each one fitting 6 bases. Input material: blood. The DNA sequence is as follows: TGTGCCAGCAGTTTTTGCATTCTGGGGGGCCTTAGCACAGATACGCAGTATTTT. Its product reads: CASSFCILGGLSTDTQYF.